This TCR beta chain was identified during a study of T cells in Graves' hyperthyroidism and ophthalmopathy. Germline CDR1 and CDR2: SGDLS and YYNGEE. CDR3 length: 13 amino acids. Trimming shortened V by 4 bases and J by 13 bases, and 20 bases separated the two germline ends. TCR beta CDR3 region amplification was performed from RNA transcripts. The HTBI primer set was used in a first-round RT-PCR of the TCR CDR3. TCRdb itself ran the multiplex PCR reads through MiXCR, one entry per CDR3 protein. In the table there are around 600,000 distinct CDR3 sequences, approximately 14% of which are singletons. Material: blood. The sequence came from a woman aged 45-65 years with Graves' ophthalmopathy. The chain couples TRBV9 to TRBJ2-5, with D perhaps matching TRBD2 (6 bases). In DNA form, the CDR3 reads TGTGCCAGCAGCCTAGAGACCGGGACTCTCCCGTACTTC. It is translated as CASSLETGTLPYF.